This T cell receptor beta chain came from a study of blood T cell repertoires in COVID-19. Study in general: COVID-19 samples from acute and convalescent phases originated in the United States, Italy and Spain.

As processed by the authors: Scientists estimated how many nucleated cells there were by amplifying reference gene primers. The data were produced by immunoSEQ multiplex PCR, yet TCRdb's version contains in-frame clones alone and is incomplete. D and trimming were read from the DNA, whereas the V and J calls and clone size are those reported in that table. The repertoire has fewer than 200,000 clones, about four fifths of them found once; the top ten carry approximately 6.2%. The sequence was obtained from a man aged 65 to 79 with active or convalescent COVID-19. The specimen was peripheral blood.

The DNA for the CDR3 is TGTGCCAGCAGCCAAGAGAACGGGGCCCAGTACTTC. It is translated as CASSQENGAQYF. The chain recombines TRBV3-1 (or the pseudogene TRBV3-2) with TRBJ2-5, with D possibly matching TRBD2 (5 bases). The germline V gene encodes CDR1 LGHDT and CDR2 YNNKEL (reference sequence). V was shortened by 0 bases and J by 9 bases, with 8 bases between the two germline ends. The CDR3 has 12 amino acids.